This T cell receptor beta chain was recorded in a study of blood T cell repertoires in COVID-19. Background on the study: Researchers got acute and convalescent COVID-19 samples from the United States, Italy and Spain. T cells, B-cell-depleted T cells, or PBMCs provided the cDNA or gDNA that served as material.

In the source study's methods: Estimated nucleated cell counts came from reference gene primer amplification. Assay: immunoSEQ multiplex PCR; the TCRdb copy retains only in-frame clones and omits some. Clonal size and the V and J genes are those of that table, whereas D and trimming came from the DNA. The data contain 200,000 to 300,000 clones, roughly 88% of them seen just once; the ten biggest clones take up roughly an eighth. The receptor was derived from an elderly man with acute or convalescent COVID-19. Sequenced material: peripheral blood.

CDR3 loop: CASSYQVVLGRETQYF. The CDR3 DNA is TGTGCCAGCAGTTACCAAGTCGTTCTGGGCCGAGAGACCCAGTACTTC. The rearrangement joins TRBV6-5 to TRBJ2-5; no clear D. The germline CDR1 and CDR2 sequences are MNHEY and SVGAGI. The V end was cut by 2 bases, the J end by 4 bases, with 17 bases between. The CDR3 is made up of 16 amino acids.